The source of this T cell receptor beta chain is a study of tumor-infiltrating lymphocytes in primary liver carcinoma. On the study more broadly: Men and women, 30 to 69 years of age, made up the patients. The study reported T1-T3 N0M0 tumors spanning 4.2 to 10 cm. Study-level points and caveats: Tumor-adjacent and tumor-blood pairs showed less overlap than tumor region pairs.

For blood RNA, unsorted whole blood served as the source, and germline DNA was extracted too. As for this clonotype: The antigen remains undetermined.

Trimming at V came to 4 bases and at J to 5 bases, leaving 9 bases not matched to a gene. The CDR3 extends over 15 amino acids. Germline lookup yields CDR1 MDHEN and CDR2 SYDVKM. TCR beta cDNA was prepared out of around 460 ng total RNA by means of a constant-region primer. Slightly modified ARM-PCR with three nested multiplex PCR rounds yielded TCR beta libraries. It was with TRBV1-TRBV30 forward primers and a C-beta reverse primer that the first two PCR rounds were run, at around 10 cycles each. TCRdb recomputed calls from the multiplex PCR reads with MiXCR, one row per CDR3 protein. The sample has about 330,000 distinct CDR3 sequences; about 61% are singletons.

Source material: peripheral blood. The chain joins TRBV28 to TRBJ1-1; 8 nucleotides match TRBD1. This sequence originates from a man in his forties with primary liver carcinoma and hepatitis B virus infection. The CDR3 nucleotides read TGTGCCAGCAGTTCGCCCGGACAGGGCTATACTGAAGCTTTCTTT. Translation: CASSSPGQGYTEAFF.